Listed below are T cell receptor beta chains from one sample, sequenced in a study of CD8+CD57+ T cells in acquired aplastic anemia. TCRdb analysed the reads with MiXCR anew, one entry per CDR3 protein. This sample yields roughly 160,000 distinct CDR3 sequences, of which around half are seen a single time; approximately 2.9% belongs to the top ten. The sequencing input was sorted CD4+, CD8+, or CD8+CD57+ T cells (not recorded which) from PBMCs. These receptors were collected from a human donor with aplastic anemia. Both conserved end residues are trimmed from each CDR3. Each record gives: V gene, CDR3 protein.

V gene: TRBV20-1; CDR3 protein: SARGQGALNTEAF
V gene: TRBV5-4; CDR3 protein: ASSPGGEEIYGYT
V gene: TRBV6-1; CDR3 protein: TGKRIREPYEQY
V gene: TRBV11-2; CDR3 protein: ASSLGSLAGEQF
V gene: TRBV5-1; CDR3 protein: ASSLGQEHNEQF
V gene: TRBV19; CDR3 protein: ASSAARDTQY
V gene: TRBV7-6; CDR3 protein: ASSYRLGDYEQY
V gene: TRBV5-4; CDR3 protein: ASSPGTGRRGYT
V gene: TRBV7-9; CDR3 protein: ASSLRPDRSSTDTQY
V gene: TRBV6-1; CDR3 protein: ATSRSSTYGYT
V gene: TRBV6-1; CDR3 protein: ASRPGLAYNEQF
V gene: TRBV19; CDR3 protein: ASSISSNTEAF
V gene: TRBV10-3; CDR3 protein: AISDKGTSGRKSSYNEQF
V gene: TRBV9; CDR3 protein: ASSRLAGPYEQF
V gene: TRBV5-1; CDR3 protein: ASSLTDPYEQY
V gene: TRBV12-3/TRBV12-4; CDR3 protein: ASSFGRLAGGGNEQF
V gene: TRBV9; CDR3 protein: ASSAQYGADTQY
V gene: TRBV15; CDR3 protein: ATSPKGGGYQETQY
V gene: TRBV24-1; CDR3 protein: ATTSGAYEQY
V gene: TRBV2; CDR3 protein: AGLMDPGAGYT
V gene: TRBV2; CDR3 protein: ASNQQGPLYEQY
V gene: TRBV20-1; CDR3 protein: SARQGSTGGETQY
V gene: TRBV6-1; CDR3 protein: ASASNAPTGVASYEQY
V gene: TRBV9; CDR3 protein: ASSVGYEQY
V gene: TRBV5-1; CDR3 protein: ASSGGQAEGTQY
V gene: TRBV5-6; CDR3 protein: ASSSIASGSLHEQY
V gene: TRBV20-1; CDR3 protein: SARTGSNSPLH
V gene: TRBV7-3; CDR3 protein: ASSFGVLANEQF
V gene: TRBV12-3/TRBV12-4; CDR3 protein: ASSYGLGAAGYT
V gene: TRBV5-1; CDR3 protein: ASSWGQGGYGYT
V gene: TRBV4-1; CDR3 protein: ASSQGEGAPSYEQY
V gene: TRBV6-1; CDR3 protein: ASSPVGTRRFRGNTIY
V gene: TRBV19; CDR3 protein: ASRRTGGGGQPQH
V gene: TRBV11-2; CDR3 protein: ASSEWTRGYEQY
V gene: TRBV6-4; CDR3 protein: ASSDSRRPAGNTIY
V gene: TRBV20-1; CDR3 protein: SATIRGGYGYT
V gene: TRBV29-1; CDR3 protein: SVGGGTGGRETQY
V gene: TRBV5-5; CDR3 protein: ASRLGQSYEQY
V gene: TRBV10-3; CDR3 protein: AISAGLAVNTGELF
V gene: TRBV7-2; CDR3 protein: ASSLVQGGLEQY
V gene: TRBV9; CDR3 protein: ASNDDRLNTEAF
V gene: TRBV10-3; CDR3 protein: AIMGREETGADTQY
V gene: TRBV19; CDR3 protein: ASSAGQITEAF
V gene: TRBV19; CDR3 protein: ASSAGQQNTEAF
V gene: TRBV7-9; CDR3 protein: ASAGASGSPLH
V gene: TRBV11-3; CDR3 protein: ASSLDLDASVRGRGYT
V gene: TRBV27; CDR3 protein: ASRGWGGSYEQY
V gene: TRBV2; CDR3 protein: ASSFQQGNTEAF
V gene: TRBV15; CDR3 protein: ATSTDRVEKLF
V gene: TRBV28; CDR3 protein: ASSFLISGYT
V gene: TRBV7-9; CDR3 protein: ASSLTLSNSGNTIY
V gene: TRBV2; CDR3 protein: ASSAAGAPGSGT
V gene: TRBV7-9; CDR3 protein: ASSSHVTNEKLF
V gene: TRBV5-8; CDR3 protein: ASSPWTGPNEKLF